This TCR beta chain was retrieved from a study of persistence of HIV-infected CD4 T cells. Lysates of CMV-infected fibroblasts at 8 to 10 ug/mL stimulated these cells. CD40L-negative CD69-negative CD45RO-high memory CD4+ T cells were sorted as populations depleted of antigen-responding cells. With respect to this clone: Its antigen is still unknown.

The immunoSEQ assay was version 4, run in survey mode. This table comes from immunoSEQ multiplex PCR, and its TCRdb copy is limited to in-frame clones, with some not included. Here the sample spans 25,000 to 30,000 clones, 82% being singletons. Trimming removed 3 bases from V and 6 bases from J; junction bases left unmatched: 4. Germline values: CDR1 KGHSH, CDR2 LQKENI. The CDR3 is made up of 13 amino acids. The sample was CD4+ T cells sorted from PBMCs after roughly 18-hour stimulation, taken from a patient who received antiretroviral therapy. This sequence was found in an adult man with HIV who was CMV-seropositive. The rearrangement links TRBV18 to TRBJ2-7; TRBD1 agrees at 8 bases. CDR3 nucleotides: TGTGCCAGCTCACCTTGGACAGGGCGCGAGCAGTACTTC. Translation: CASSPWTGREQYF.